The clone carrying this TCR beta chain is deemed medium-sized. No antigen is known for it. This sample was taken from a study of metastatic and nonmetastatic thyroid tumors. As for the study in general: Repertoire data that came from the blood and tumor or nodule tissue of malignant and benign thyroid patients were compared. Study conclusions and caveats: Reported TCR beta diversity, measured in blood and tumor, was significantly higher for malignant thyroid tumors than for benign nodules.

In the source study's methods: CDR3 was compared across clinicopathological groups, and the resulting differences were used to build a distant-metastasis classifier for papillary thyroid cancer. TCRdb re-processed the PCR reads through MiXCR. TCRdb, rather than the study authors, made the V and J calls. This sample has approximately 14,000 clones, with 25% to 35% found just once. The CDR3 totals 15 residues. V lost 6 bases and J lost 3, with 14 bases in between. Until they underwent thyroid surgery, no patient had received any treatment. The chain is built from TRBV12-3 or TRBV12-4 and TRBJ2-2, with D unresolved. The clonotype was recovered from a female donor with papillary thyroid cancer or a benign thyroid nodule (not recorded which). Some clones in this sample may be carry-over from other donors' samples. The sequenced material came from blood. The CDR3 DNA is TGTGCCAGCAGCCCCTTTAGGCCTTACACCGGGGAGCTGTTTTTT. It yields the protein CASSPFRPYTGELFF.